The following is a T cell receptor beta chain sequence with its context. The sample is drawn from a study of blood T cell repertoires in COVID-19. As for the study in general: Italy, Spain and the United States were the sources of the convalescent and acute COVID-19 samples. T cells, B-cell-depleted T cells, or PBMCs supplied cDNA or gDNA.

This CDR3 has 15 amino acids. Germline assignment: CDR1 KGHSH and CDR2 LQKENI. V lost 4 bases, J lost 6 bases, and 6 bases stayed unmatched. Per the original data handling: Estimation of nucleated cell counts was performed using reference gene primer amplification. Data came from immunoSEQ multiplex PCR; TCRdb stores just in-frame clones and leaves some out. V and J calls and clone size are copied from that table; D and trimming were computed from the DNA. There are 200,000 to 250,000 clones in the sample; under 90% occur only once, and 3% to 4.5% lies in the top ten. The specimen sequenced was peripheral blood. The receptor's source is a woman older than 75 with acute or convalescent COVID-19. The J gene is TRBJ2-4, the V gene TRBV18, with 10 bases matching TRBD1. In DNA form, the CDR3 reads TGTGCCAGCTCACAAGGGACAGGGGATGTAAACATTCAGTACTTC. Amino acid sequence: CASSQGTGDVNIQYF.